A single sample gave rise to the 21 T cell receptor beta chains below, sequenced in a study of CD8+ T cells in alopecia areata (dated by TCRdb to 2016 to 2019). The library was obtained by the immunoSEQ multiplex PCR assay. To provide template for TCR sequencing, every sample had RNA extracted and reverse transcribed into cDNA. This immuneACCESS table, as held by TCRdb, lists in-frame sequences with V and J called but not all clones. Of the missing ones, under half trace to an unresolved V gene in checked studies; the others have no known cause. The table for this sample lists some 150,000 clones; about 53% of them were counted only once. Approximately 19% of the sample is in the top ten clones. The sample's time point label is to be understood as: baseline before oral tofacitinib. The specimen was CD8+ T cells sorted from blood, collected at week 0. Every receptor here comes from a human donor with alopecia areata.

This clone was seen only a few times. This chain connects TRBV7-8 to TRBJ2-3, with a tentative D call TRBD2 (7 bases). Germline V gives CDR1 SGHVS, CDR2 FQNEAQ. Trimming cost V 5 bases and J 2 bases, with 20 bases left between them. The CDR3 length is 17 residues. The CDR3 protein is CASSPRGAGDYTDTQYF. For the CDR3, the DNA is TGTGCCAGCAGCCCGAGGGGGGCGGGGGATTACACAGATACGCAGTATTTT. The variable domain in full, with the rest retrieved from reference TRBV7-8 and TRBJ2-3, is GAGVSQSPRYKVAKRGQDVALRCDPISGHVSLFWYQQALGQGPEFLTYFQNEAQLDKSGLPSDRFFAERPEGSVSTLKIQRTQQEDSAVYLCASSPRGAGDYTDTQYFGPGTRLTVL.

This clone is a singleton in its sample. J is TRBJ2-5 and V is TRBV4-1; no clear D. The CDR3 length is 12 residues. Trimming took 0 bases from V and 5 from J, leaving 4 bases between them. Germline CDR1 and CDR2: MGHRA and YSYEKL. This chain's CDR3 is CASSQDRETQYF. Here the CDR3 DNA reads TGCGCCAGCAGCCAAGATCGGGAGACCCAGTACTTC.

This clone has only a few counts. The V gene is TRBV29-1, the J gene TRBJ2-5, with TRBD2 identical over 8 bases. The CDR3 extends over 15 amino acids. The germline V gene has CDR1 SQVTM and CDR2 ANQGSEA. The J segment lost 6 bases and the V segment lost 4 bases, leaving 13 bases of the junction unmatched. The DNA of the CDR3 is TGCAGCGTTGCGTTGCGGGGGGCCGTCAGACAGACCCAGTACTTC. Translation: CSVALRGAVRQTQYF.

The chain links TRBV2 to TRBJ2-3, with D possibly being TRBD1 (6 bases). V dropped 6 bases and J dropped 5 bases, with 18 bases sitting between them. Germline CDR1 is SNHLY and CDR2 is FYNNEI. The CDR3 runs to 15 residues. The CDR3 sequence is CASSGTQGSGDTQYF. As DNA, the CDR3 is TGTGCCAGCAGCGGAACACAGGGCTCGGGAGATACGCAGTATTTT.

The chain joins TRBV11-3 to TRBJ1-6; 7 bases align to TRBD1. The CDR3 loop spans 15 amino acids. V lost 4 bases, J lost 10 bases, and 10 bases stayed unmatched. Germline V gene lookup returns CDR1 SGHNT and CDR2 YENEEA. The CDR3 is CASSSRTGGISPLHF. Written as DNA, the CDR3 is TGTGCCAGCAGCTCGCGGACAGGAGGAATATCACCCCTCCACTTT.

This clone showed up just a few times. V is TRBV9 and J is TRBJ2-7; the D call may be TRBD1 or TRBD2 (5 bases each). V lost 3 bases, J lost 1 base, and 20 bases lay in between. This CDR3 comprises 17 residues. Germline V gene data show CDR1 as SGDLS and CDR2 as YYNGEE. This CDR3 reads CASSDPLQGEGSYEQYF. The CDR3 DNA follows: TGTGCCAGCAGCGACCCCCTCCAGGGAGAAGGGTCCTACGAGCAGTACTTC.

Turning to this clone: The same CDR3 is also encoded by other DNA sequences in this sample. CDR3 residues: CAWSVARNTEAFF. The CDR3 bases are TGTGCCTGGAGTGTAGCGAGGAACACTGAAGCTTTCTTT. The chain employs TRBV30 and TRBJ1-1; no clear D. Germline CDR1 GTSNPN, CDR2 SVGIG (reference sequence). V lost 0 bases to trimming and J lost 1 base, with 6 bases between them. The CDR3 runs to 13 residues.

V usage is TRBV6-4 and J usage is TRBJ2-2; a possible D gene is TRBD1 (5 bases). The CDR3 sequence is 13 residues long. Trimming stripped 5 bases from V and 3 bases from J, with 7 bases between. CDR1 and CDR2 (germline): MRHNA, SNTAGT. The CDR3 DNA reads TGTGCCAGCAGTCTGACAGACACCGGGGAGCTGTTTTTT. Its protein product is CASSLTDTGELFF.

In the case of this clone: One end of the junction fails to match germline, which may point to a read error. The sample contains more than one DNA sequence encoding this CDR3. The chain joins TRBV5-1 to TRBJ2-1; D may be TRBD1 (6 bases). Per germline, CDR1 SGHRS and CDR2 YFSETQ. The CDR3 runs 16 residues. The DNA of the CDR3 is TGTGCCAGCAGCTCGTCCGGGACACGCTTAGGGAATGAGCAGTTCTTC. Its protein product is CASSSSGTRLGNEQFF.

This chain uses TRBV4-3 with TRBJ2-7; tentatively, D is TRBD1 or TRBD2 (5 bases each). The V gene lost 0 bases and the J gene lost 7 bases, with 19 bases spanning the gap. This CDR3 is 16 amino acids long. CDR1 LGHNA and CDR2 YSLEER come from the germline V gene. In DNA form, the CDR3 reads TGCGCCAGCAGCCAAGATCGGGCCGGGGCGCTGAGGGAGCAGTACTTC. Translation gives CASSQDRAGALREQYF.

The J gene is TRBJ2-3, the V gene TRBV30; TRBD1 matches at 7 bases. Trimming took 5 bases from V and 2 from J; bases not matched to a gene: 4. CDR1 is GTSNPN, CDR2 SVGIG, per germline (reference sequence). CDR3 length: 13 amino acids. The CDR3 region has the DNA TGTGCCTGGCGGACAGGATCCACAGATACGCAGTATTTT. Its protein is CAWRTGSTDTQYF. The whole variable domain, remainder taken from reference TRBV30 and TRBJ2-3, is SQTIHQWPATLVQPVGSPLSLECTVEGTSNPNLYWYRQAAGRGLQLLFYSVGIGQISSEVPQNLSASRPQDRQFILSSKKLLLSDSGFYLCAWRTGSTDTQYFGPGTRLTVL.

The J gene is TRBJ2-5, the V gene TRBV27; D remains unclear. CDR1 is MNHEY, CDR2 SMNVEV, per germline (reference sequence). Trimming shortened V by 0 bases and J by 5 bases, and 13 bases separated the two germline ends. The CDR3 consists of 15 residues. CDR3 coding DNA: TGTGCCAGCAGTTTATCTGAAGGCGTCCACGAGACCCAGTACTTC. Its protein is CASSLSEGVHETQYF.

The chain links TRBV9 to TRBJ1-6; tentatively, D is TRBD1 (5 bases). This CDR3 has 16 amino acids. Trimming pared 4 bases from V and 6 bases from J, leaving 17 bases between. Germline lookup yields CDR1 SGDLS and CDR2 YYNGEE. CDR3 in DNA: TGTGCCAGCAGCCCCTTAGGGGACCCACTTAATTCACCCCTCCACTTT. Translating gives CASSPLGDPLNSPLHF.

The chain joins TRBV27 to TRBJ2-2; D is possibly TRBD2 (7 bases). Per germline, CDR1 MNHEY and CDR2 SMNVEV (reference sequence). The CDR3 length is 15 residues. Trimming left V 2 bases short and J 4 bases short, with 11 bases between. CDR3 in DNA: TGTGCCAGCAGTTTAAGGGGGGGTAGCACCGGGGAGCTGTTTTTT. This codes for CASSLRGGSTGELFF.

This clone has just a few counts. The rearrangement links TRBV29-1 to TRBJ1-2; tentative D call: TRBD1 (5 bases). The V end lost 6 bases, the J end lost 8 bases, and 19 bases lay between the germline ends. This CDR3 has 13 residues. From germline, CDR1 is SQVTM and CDR2 ANQGSEA. CDR3 coding DNA: TGCAGCGTCTTCGCTCGAGGGGATGGGGGCTACACCTTC. Its protein is CSVFARGDGGYTF.

A few counts support this clone. J is TRBJ1-2 and V is TRBV29-1; D unclear. Germline CDR1 and CDR2: SQVTM and ANQGSEA. Deletions cut 3 bases from V and 8 bases from J, with 16 bases between. The CDR3 has 13 residues. The chain's CDR3 is CSVDGVPRGGYTF. In DNA form, the CDR3 reads TGCAGCGTTGATGGGGTGCCGCGCGGAGGCTACACCTTC.

This clone showed up just a few times. The V call is TRBV25-1, the J call TRBJ2-1; 7 nucleotides align to TRBD1. The CDR3 is 16 residues long. V lost 1 base, J lost 5 bases, and 8 bases stayed unmatched. In germline, CDR1 is MGHDK, CDR2 SYGVNS. The CDR3 DNA sequence: TGTGCCAGCAGTGAATCCCCGGGACAGTTAAACAATGAGCAGTTCTTC. Translation gives CASSESPGQLNNEQFF.

The rearrangement joins TRBV10-3 to TRBJ2-1, with D perhaps TRBD2 (5 bases). The ends were cut back, 5 bases at V and 6 bases at J, with 20 bases in the middle. The germline CDR1 and CDR2 sequences are ENHRY and SYGVKD. The CDR3 spans 16 residues. The CDR3 region is CAISSKAEPSGNEQFF. The CDR3, as DNA: TGTGCCATCAGTAGTAAGGCAGAACCAAGCGGCAATGAGCAGTTCTTC.

This chain uses TRBV7-6 with TRBJ2-7; D unresolved. The V and J ends lost 1 base and 3 bases respectively, with 22 bases between them. CDR1 and CDR2 (germline): SGHVS, FNYEAQ. This CDR3 spans 18 amino acids. The CDR3 sequence is CASSLGPSFLEKSYEQYF. CDR3 DNA: TGTGCCAGCAGCTTAGGGCCGAGTTTCCTAGAAAAAAGCTACGAGCAGTACTTC.

The gene calls are TRBV28 and TRBJ2-5; 11 bases are shared with TRBD2. Germline CDR1 is MDHEN and CDR2 is SYDVKM. CDR3 length equals 15 residues. J was trimmed by 5 bases and V by 5 bases; bases with no gene match: 7. CDR3 sequence (DNA): TGTGCCAGCAGTATGACTAGCGGGGACAGTGAGACCCAGTACTTC. Its translation: CASSMTSGDSETQYF.

The chain links TRBV7-2 to TRBJ1-2, with 8 bases fitting TRBD1. The J segment lost 4 bases and the V segment lost 6 bases, leaving 7 bases of the junction unmatched. This CDR3 is 14 amino acids long. Germline V gene data show CDR1 as SGHTA and CDR2 as FQGNSA. The CDR3 loop is CASRGVGTGYGYTF. CDR3 in DNA: TGTGCCAGCAGGGGCGTCGGGACAGGCTATGGCTACACCTTC.